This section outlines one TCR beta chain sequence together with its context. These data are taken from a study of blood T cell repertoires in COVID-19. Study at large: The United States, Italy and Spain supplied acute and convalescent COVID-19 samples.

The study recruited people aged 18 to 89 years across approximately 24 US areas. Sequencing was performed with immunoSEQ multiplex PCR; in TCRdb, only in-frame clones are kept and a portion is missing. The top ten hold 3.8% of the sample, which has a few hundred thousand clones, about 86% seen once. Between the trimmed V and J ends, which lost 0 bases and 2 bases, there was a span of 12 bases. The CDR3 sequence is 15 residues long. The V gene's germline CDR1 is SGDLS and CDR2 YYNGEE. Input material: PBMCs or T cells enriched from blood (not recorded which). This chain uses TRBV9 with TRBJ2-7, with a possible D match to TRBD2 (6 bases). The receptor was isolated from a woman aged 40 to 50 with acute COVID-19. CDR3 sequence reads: CASSVGATGAYEQYF. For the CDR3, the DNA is TGTGCCAGCAGCGTAGGCGCTACGGGGGCCTACGAGCAGTACTTC.